This T cell receptor beta chain was recorded in a study of T cells after yellow fever vaccination. This clonotype has a handful of counts. The CDR3 extends over 14 amino acids. CDR1 SGHTA and CDR2 FQGNSA come from the germline V gene. Trimming took off 4 bases at V and 5 bases at J, with 14 bases between the two ends. As TCR cDNA was made by 5'RACE template switching, a universal primer site and UMIs were added. TCRdb recomputed calls from the 5' RACE reads with MiXCR, one row per CDR3 protein. Seen here are hundreds of thousands of distinct CDR3 sequences, 11% observed once, and the top ten hold less than 20%.

The specimen was PBMCs, collected on the day of the first yellow fever vaccination. This TCR was recovered from a man aged 18-30 years who received the YFV17D yellow fever vaccine. The chain combines TRBV7-2 with TRBJ2-5; D is tentatively TRBD1 or TRBD2 (5 bases each). CDR3 DNA: TGTGCCAGCAGCTCCGAATGGGGCGGGGAGACCCAGTACTTC. The encoded protein is CASSSEWGGETQYF.